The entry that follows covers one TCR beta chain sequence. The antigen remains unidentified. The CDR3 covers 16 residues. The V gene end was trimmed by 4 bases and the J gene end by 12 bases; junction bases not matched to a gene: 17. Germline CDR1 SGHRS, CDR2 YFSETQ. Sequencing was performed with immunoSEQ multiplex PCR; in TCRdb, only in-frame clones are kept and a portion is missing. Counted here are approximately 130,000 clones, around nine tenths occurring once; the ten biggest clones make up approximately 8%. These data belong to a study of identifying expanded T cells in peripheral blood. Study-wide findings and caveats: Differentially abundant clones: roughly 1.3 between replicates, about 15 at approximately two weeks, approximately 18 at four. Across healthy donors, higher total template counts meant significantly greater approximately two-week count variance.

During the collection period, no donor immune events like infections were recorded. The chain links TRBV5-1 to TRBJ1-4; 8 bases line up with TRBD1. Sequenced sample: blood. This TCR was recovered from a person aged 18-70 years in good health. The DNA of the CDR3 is TGCGCCAGCAGCGTTGCGGACCAGGGGGCGCTTGGGGAACTGTTTTTT. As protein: CASSVADQGALGELFF.